The text below deals with one T cell receptor beta chain. Its matching antigen is unknown. The data were obtained in a study of tumor-infiltrating lymphocytes in localized non-small cell lung cancer. Study-level background: Tumor tissue and non-adjacent uninvolved lung came from each patient. Study-level points and caveats: No T-cell fraction difference was seen between IM1 and IM2 tumors. Technical variation could not be separated from intratumor heterogeneity here. TCR sequencing covered a subset of patients with enough tissue.

CDR1 is KGHSH and CDR2 is LQKENI in the germline V gene. The CDR3 totals 15 residues. Trimming removed 3 bases from V and 8 bases from J; junction bases left unmatched: 8. Repertoires were generated with immunoSEQ multiplex PCR, while TCRdb's copy carries only in-frame clones and drops some. The table has approximately 17,000 clones, just under 80% seen once. V is TRBV18 and J is TRBJ2-3, with 10 bases aligning to TRBD1. The sample consisted of lung tumor tissue. This receptor was taken from a human donor with non-small cell lung cancer. The CDR3, as DNA: TGTGCCAGCTCACCCGGGGACAGGGGAGGAGTTACGCAGTATTTT. This gives the protein CASSPGDRGGVTQYF.